The text below deals with one T cell receptor beta chain. No antigen is known for it. The source of the sample is a study of graft-versus-host responses after intestinal transplantation. About the research overall: Recipients had multivisceral, liver-intestinal, or isolated intestinal transplants.

The method was immunoSEQ multiplex PCR; TCRdb's version includes in-frame clones alone and lacks a portion of them. This sample carries 73,000 or so clones, 90% of them seen once, and the ten largest clones take roughly 4%. Study outcomes and limitations: HvG clone declines early post-transplant were associated with peak circulating GvH levels.

The CDR3 length is 13 residues. Trimming left V 5 bases short and J 3 bases short, with 8 bases between. Germline V gives CDR1 MNHEY, CDR2 SVGAGI. V is TRBV6-5 and J is TRBJ1-5; a possible D gene is TRBD1 (5 bases). The sequence was collected from a human donor who was the organ donor for an intestinal transplant. The source material was unstimulated CD8+ T cells sorted from spleen or lymph node cells, sampled before transplant. The CDR3 here is CASSVQDNQPQHF. CDR3 bases: TGTGCCAGCAGTGTACAGGACAATCAGCCCCAGCATTTT.